This T cell receptor (beta chain) was documented in a study of OX40 agonist ivuxolimab in advanced cancers. On cycle 4 day 1 and cycle 7 day 1, as well as at baseline, blood was sampled. Looked up from germline, CDR1 is LNHDA and CDR2 is SQIVND (reference sequence). Trimming removed 8 bases from V and 4 bases from J, with 21 bases in between. This CDR3 is built from 16 residues. Here immunoSEQ multiplex PCR was the method, and the copy in TCRdb shows in-frame clones only, minus some. The sample consists of about 59,000 clones, approximately 87% of them appearing once. This clone showed up just once. The chain joins TRBV19 to TRBJ2-1; no clear D gene. The receptor's source is an adult with an advanced solid tumor such as melanoma, head and neck, liver or kidney cancer. This sample comprised CD4+ or CD8+ T cells sorted from blood, obtained in a trial of the OX40 agonist ivuxolimab. Here the CDR3 DNA reads TGTGCCAGTGGAGCCGCATTGGTGATGGGGTACAATGAGCAGTTCTTC. It translates to CASGAALVMGYNEQFF.